This is a list of T cell receptor beta chains from one sample in a study of control samples from healthy donors and cancer patients. Sequenced by immunoSEQ multiplex PCR; TCRdb stores in-frame clones only, minus some. The sample consists of 150,000 or so clones, approximately 94% of them appearing once. The sample was blood. These receptors were taken from a man between 35 and 55 years old in good health. The CDR3 runs from the conserved cysteine through the conserved F or W. D genes are given only for firm matches. Size tells how often a clone was seen (once, few, many) or the class of an expanded clone, and some rows leave it out.

abundance	d_gene	v_gene	j_gene	CDR3nt	CDR3aa
-	-	TRBV19	TRBJ1-4	TGTGCCAGTAGTATTCCGCAGGGAGGAGAAAAACTGTTTTTT	CASSIPQGGEKLFF
-	-	TRBV4-1	TRBJ1-4	TGCGCCAGCAGCCAAGATGTTGGGGGTGGTTCTGAAAAACTGTTTTTT	CASSQDVGGGSEKLFF
few	-	TRBV3-1/TRBV3-2	TRBJ2-2	TGTGCCAGCAGCCAAGTGGGAGCGAACACCGGGGAGCTGTTTTTT	CASSQVGANTGELFF
-	-	TRBV7-2	TRBJ1-1	TGTGCCAGCAGCTTAGGGGGGCAGGGGAGCACTGAAGCTTTCTTT	CASSLGGQGSTEAFF
-	-	TRBV7-2	TRBJ2-7	TGTGCCAGCAGCTTCCAGGGTAATTACGAGCAGTACTTC	CASSFQGNYEQYF
-	TRBD1	TRBV27	TRBJ1-3	TGTGCCAGCATAGGGACAGGGGTGTTTACTGGAAACACCATATATTTT	CASIGTGVFTGNTIYF
-	-	TRBV6-6	TRBJ1-1	TGTGCCAGCAGTTGGCCAGGGGTCACTGAAGCTTTCTTT	CASSWPGVTEAFF
-	TRBD1	TRBV27	TRBJ2-5	TGTGCCAGCAGTTTGGACCACAGGGGCGAAGAGACCCAGTACTTC	CASSLDHRGEETQYF
-	-	TRBV5-1	TRBJ1-2	TGCGCCAGCAGCCCGGGGGGCAGAACCGACTCTAACTATGGCTACACCTTC	CASSPGGRTDSNYGYTF
-	TRBD1	TRBV7-2	TRBJ1-2	TGTGCCAGCAGCCCAAGGGACAGGTGGGGCTATGGCTACACCTTC	CASSPRDRWGYGYTF
-	-	TRBV11-2	TRBJ1-5	TGTGCCAGCAGCTTAGATTGGGGTGGGAATCAGCCCCAGCATTTT	CASSLDWGGNQPQHF
once	-	TRBV6-1	TRBJ1-2	TGTGCCAGCAGCGAAGGACCAGCTAACTATGGCTACACCTTC	CASSEGPANYGYTF
-	TRBD1	TRBV4-1	TRBJ2-7	TGCGCCAGCAGCCTCCCGGGGACAGGGGGCTTTCACGAGCAGTACTTC	CASSLPGTGGFHEQYF
-	-	TRBV9	TRBJ1-3	TGTGCCAGCAGCCCGTTACTCTCTGGAAACACCATATATTTT	CASSPLLSGNTIYF
-	-	TRBV28	TRBJ1-5	TGTGCCAGCAGTTTAGAAGGGATCATCAATCAGCCCCAGCATTTT	CASSLEGIINQPQHF
once	-	TRBV10-2	TRBJ2-1	TGCGCCAGCAGTAGGGGTAACTACAATGAGCAGTTCTTC	CASSRGNYNEQFF
-	-	TRBV4-3	TRBJ2-3	TGCGCCAGCAGCCAAGATCCTACCTCGAGGTCTTTATTT	CASSQDPTSRSLF
few	TRBD1	TRBV15	TRBJ1-2	TGTGCCACCAGCAGCCCCGGGACAGGGCATAAAAGTAGTGGCTACACCTTC	CATSSPGTGHKSSGYTF
-	-	TRBV6-5	TRBJ1-1	TGTGCCAGCAGCAGGGGGAACACTGAAGCTTTCTTT	CASSRGNTEAFF
-	-	TRBV5-1	TRBJ1-2	TGCGCCAGCAGCTTGCTCAAGGGGAGGGCCGGGCGTGACTATGGCTACACCTTC	CASSLLKGRAGRDYGYTF
once	-	TRBV9	TRBJ1-1	TGTGCCAGCAGCCCGCCCCGGGGCACTGAAGCTTTCTTT	CASSPPRGTEAFF
-	-	TRBV5-4	TRBJ1-6	TGTGCCAGCAGCTTGGCCTCAGGGGAGGTTAATTCACCCCTCCACTTT	CASSLASGEVNSPLHF
-	-	TRBV7-9	TRBJ1-3	TGTGCCAGCAGCTTAGCGGCAGGGACCTCTGGAAACACCATATATTTT	CASSLAAGTSGNTIYF
-	-	TRBV5-5	TRBJ2-7	TGTGCCAGCAGACCAACTGGACGGAACGAGCAGTACTTC	CASRPTGRNEQYF
-	-	TRBV9	TRBJ2-7	TGTGCCAGCAGCCCAGTATTGACCGGGACCGGGGAGTACGAGCAGTACTTC	CASSPVLTGTGEYEQYF
-	-	TRBV3-1/TRBV3-2	TRBJ2-7	TGTGCCAGCAGCCTAAAGACAGGGAGGAACTCCTACGAGCAGTACTTC	CASSLKTGRNSYEQYF
-	TRBD2	TRBV5-4	TRBJ2-7	TGTGCCAGCAGCTTGGTTAAACTAGCGGGAGAGGACGAGCAGTACTTC	CASSLVKLAGEDEQYF
-	-	TRBV7-9	TRBJ2-1	TGTGCCAGCAGCTTAGTAGGGCATGAGCAGTTCTTC	CASSLVGHEQFF
-	-	TRBV6-6	TRBJ1-1	TGTGCCAGCACTCGGTACGACGGGAACACTGAAGCTTTCTTT	CASTRYDGNTEAFF